The T cell receptor (beta chain) under discussion was sequenced for a study of T cell changes during pregnancy in multiple sclerosis. This CDR3 region has 13 residues. Trimming shortened V by 0 bases and J by 8 bases, and 10 bases separated the two germline ends. Germline V gene lookup returns CDR1 MGHRA and CDR2 YSYEKL. Using immunoSEQ multiplex PCR, the repertoire was profiled, and TCRdb retains in-frame clones only, with some absent. The sample has over 90,000 clones; approximately 93% are singletons. The input for sequencing was peripheral blood, taken after pregnancy. This TCR derives from a female donor with multiple sclerosis, enrolled in a pregnancy study. The chain carries TRBV4-1 and TRBJ1-2; D gene unclear. The CDR3 reads CASSQDSREGYTF. DNA for the CDR3: TGCGCCAGCAGCCAAGATAGTCGGGAAGGCTACACCTTC.